Listed below are T cell receptor beta chains from one sample, sequenced in a study of T cells in Graves' hyperthyroidism and ophthalmopathy. MiXCR, run by TCRdb on the multiplex PCR reads, gives a single entry per CDR3 protein. The sample contains approximately 560,000 distinct CDR3 sequences, less than 20% of which appear only once. Sequencing was carried out using blood. The receptors shown here come from a woman aged 30 to 39 with Graves' hyperthyroidism. CDR3s include the opening cysteine and the closing phenylalanine or tryptophan. D genes are given only for firm matches. Size is stated for part of the rows, as once, few or many counts, or as a class when the clone is expanded.

D: NA; J: TRBJ2-5; V: TRBV12-5; size: many; CDR3: CASGPYAETQYF; DNA: TGTGCTAGTGGTCCCTACGCAGAGACCCAGTACTTC
D: NA; J: TRBJ1-4; V: TRBV11-1; size: many; CDR3: CASGTQGREKLFF; DNA: TGTGCCAGCGGAACCCAGGGAAGAGAAAAACTGTTTTTT
D: NA; J: TRBJ1-1; V: TRBV30; size: many; CDR3: CAWSKWNTEAFF; DNA: TGTGCCTGGAGTAAGTGGAACACTGAAGCTTTCTTT
D: NA; J: TRBJ1-1; V: TRBV7-2; size: many; CDR3: CASSLDQDTEAFF; DNA: TGTGCCAGCAGCTTAGATCAAGACACTGAAGCTTTCTTT
D: NA; J: TRBJ1-2; V: TRBV6-1; size: few; CDR3: CASSEIIDGYTF; DNA: TGTGCCAGCAGTGAAATAATCGATGGCTACACCTTC
D: NA; J: TRBJ2-3; V: TRBV2; size: many; CDR3: CASDPGTASDTQYF; DNA: TGTGCCAGCGACCCCGGGACCGCCTCAGATACGCAGTATTTT
D: NA; J: TRBJ2-7; V: TRBV2; size: NA; CDR3: CASSEVETYEQYF; DNA: TGTGCCAGCAGTGAGGTGGAAACCTACGAGCAGTACTTC
D: TRBD2; J: TRBJ2-1; V: TRBV7-9; size: NA; CDR3: CASSSRRTGTSNEQFF; DNA: TGTGCCAGCAGCAGCCGCAGAACCGGGACTAGCAATGAGCAGTTCTTC
D: NA; J: TRBJ2-1; V: TRBV4-1; size: few; CDR3: CASSPSSGNYNEQFF; DNA: TGCGCCAGCAGCCCCTCCTCCGGAAACTACAATGAGCAGTTCTTC
D: NA; J: TRBJ2-7; V: TRBV3-1; size: few; CDR3: CASSLRGYRDSYEQYF; DNA: TGTGCCAGCAGCCTTCGGGGCTACAGGGACTCCTACGAGCAGTACTTC
D: NA; J: TRBJ2-7; V: TRBV20-1; size: NA; CDR3: CSAMSGITYEQYF; DNA: TGCAGTGCTATGAGCGGTATAACCTACGAGCAGTACTTC
D: TRBD1; J: TRBJ2-7; V: TRBV19; size: NA; CDR3: CASSMLTGPTYEQYF; DNA: TGTGCCAGTAGTATGCTGACAGGGCCAACCTACGAGCAGTACTTC
D: NA; J: TRBJ2-7; V: TRBV7-2; size: NA; CDR3: CASAVRRVSYEQYF; DNA: TGTGCCAGCGCCGTGCGAAGGGTTTCCTACGAGCAGTACTTC
D: NA; J: TRBJ1-2; V: TRBV27; size: few; CDR3: CASSLSTWGGYTF; DNA: TGTGCCAGCAGTTTATCGACATGGGGAGGCTACACCTTC
D: TRBD1; J: TRBJ1-5; V: TRBV2; size: few; CDR3: CASQRQGGKGNQPQHF; DNA: TGTGCCAGTCAAAGACAGGGCGGAAAGGGAAATCAGCCCCAGCATTTT
D: NA; J: TRBJ1-5; V: TRBV20-1; size: few; CDR3: CSAGVSGSNQPQHF; DNA: TGCAGTGCCGGGGTATCAGGGTCGAATCAGCCCCAGCATTTT
D: NA; J: TRBJ2-7; V: TRBV19; size: NA; CDR3: CASRGLPAREQYF; DNA: TGTGCCAGTCGAGGGCTCCCCGCGCGAGAGCAGTACTTC
D: TRBD2; J: TRBJ2-3; V: TRBV7-8; size: NA; CDR3: CASSLEAGSTDTQYF; DNA: TGTGCCAGCAGCTTGGAAGCGGGATCAACAGATACGCAGTATTTT
D: TRBD2; J: TRBJ2-1; V: TRBV7-9; size: many; CDR3: CASSPVGARLAGGAGEQFF; DNA: TGTGCCAGCAGCCCCGTTGGGGCGCGACTAGCGGGAGGGGCGGGTGAGCAGTTCTTC
D: NA; J: TRBJ1-4; V: TRBV2; size: many; CDR3: CASSWAPIEATNEKLFF; DNA: TGTGCCAGCAGCTGGGCCCCAATTGAAGCAACTAATGAAAAACTGTTTTTT
D: NA; J: TRBJ2-1; V: TRBV11-2; size: NA; CDR3: CASSQESWRENEQFF; DNA: TGCGCCAGCAGCCAAGAGTCTTGGAGGGAGAATGAGCAGTTCTTC
D: TRBD1; J: TRBJ2-2; V: TRBV4-2; size: few; CDR3: CASSQDRRDRGYTGELFF; DNA: TGTGCCAGCAGCCAAGATCGCCGGGACAGGGGTTACACCGGGGAGCTGTTTTTT
D: NA; J: TRBJ2-7; V: TRBV5-1; size: NA; CDR3: CASSSTAASSEQYF; DNA: TGCGCCAGCAGCAGTACAGCAGCCTCCTCCGAGCAGTACTTC
D: TRBD1; J: TRBJ1-4; V: TRBV6-2/TRBV6-3; size: NA; CDR3: CASSPGQGFSNEKLFF; DNA: TGTGCCAGCAGCCCGGGACAGGGGTTCTCGAATGAAAAACTGTTTTTT
D: TRBD2; J: TRBJ2-2; V: TRBV5-1; size: many; CDR3: CASSAGLAGGLNTGELFF; DNA: TGCGCCAGCAGCGCGGGACTAGCGGGAGGCCTGAACACCGGGGAGCTGTTTTTT
D: NA; J: TRBJ2-5; V: TRBV2; size: many; CDR3: CASTYTVRETQYF; DNA: TGTGCCAGCACTTATACAGTTCGTGAGACCCAGTACTTC
D: TRBD2; J: TRBJ2-5; V: TRBV7-9; size: few; CDR3: CASSPPRGSVLETQYF; DNA: TGTGCCAGCAGCCCACCGCGCGGGAGCGTGTTGGAGACCCAGTACTTC
D: NA; J: TRBJ2-7; V: TRBV30; size: many; CDR3: CAWEGPVYEQYF; DNA: TGTGCCTGGGAAGGACCGGTCTACGAGCAGTACTTC
D: TRBD2; J: TRBJ2-5; V: TRBV3-1; size: NA; CDR3: CASSPRPGLEYF; DNA: TGTGCCAGCAGTCCCCGGCCAGGACTAGAGTACTTC
D: TRBD2; J: TRBJ2-7; V: TRBV5-1; size: many; CDR3: CASSPRTSAEQYF; DNA: TGCGCCAGCAGTCCGAGGACTAGCGCCGAGCAGTACTTC
D: NA; J: TRBJ2-1; V: TRBV10-3; size: NA; CDR3: CAISESIERNEQFF; DNA: TGTGCCATCAGTGAGTCGATTGAGAGGAATGAGCAGTTCTTC
D: NA; J: TRBJ2-6; V: TRBV18; size: NA; CDR3: CASSPTGSSGANVLTF; DNA: TGTGCCAGCTCACCTACGGGAAGCTCTGGGGCCAACGTCCTGACTTTC
D: TRBD2; J: TRBJ2-5; V: TRBV7-6; size: NA; CDR3: CASSLGVAGAGETQYF; DNA: TGTGCCAGCAGCTTAGGGGTAGCGGGAGCTGGAGAGACCCAGTACTTC
D: NA; J: TRBJ1-3; V: TRBV3-1; size: few; CDR3: CASSQKPRMNSGNTIYF; DNA: TGTGCCAGCAGCCAAAAACCTAGGATGAACTCTGGAAACACCATATATTTT
D: TRBD1; J: TRBJ2-5; V: TRBV29-1; size: NA; CDR3: CSVPNRGTSEETQYF; DNA: TGCAGCGTCCCTAACAGGGGGACCAGCGAAGAGACCCAGTACTTC
D: NA; J: TRBJ2-7; V: TRBV18; size: few; CDR3: CASSPLQESSYEQYF; DNA: TGTGCCAGCTCACCATTACAAGAGAGCTCCTACGAGCAGTACTTC
D: TRBD2; J: TRBJ2-3; V: TRBV29-1; size: many; CDR3: CSVVDSGLTDTQYF; DNA: TGCAGCGTTGTGGATAGCGGGCTCACAGATACGCAGTATTTT
D: TRBD2; J: TRBJ2-1; V: TRBV12-3/TRBV12-4; size: NA; CDR3: CASRGLAGGYNEQFF; DNA: TGTGCCAGCAGGGGACTAGCGGGAGGGTACAATGAGCAGTTCTTC
D: TRBD1; J: TRBJ1-1; V: TRBV27; size: few; CDR3: CASSLRGDSMNTEAFF; DNA: TGTGCCAGCTCCCTTCGGGGGGACAGCATGAACACTGAAGCTTTCTTT
D: TRBD2; J: TRBJ2-7; V: TRBV5-4; size: many; CDR3: CASSLAGGHYEQYF; DNA: TGTGCCAGCAGCCTCGCGGGGGGGCACTACGAGCAGTACTTC